A selection of T cell receptor beta chains follows, all from one sample in a study of graft-versus-host responses after intestinal transplantation. TCRdb's copy holds only in-frame clones and misses some; the assay was immunoSEQ multiplex PCR. The sample shows 90,000 to 130,000 clones, 93% of them seen only once. No antigens are known for them. The sequencing used unstimulated CD8+ T cells sorted from spleen or lymph node cells, collected before transplant. Receptor source: a human donor who was the organ donor for an intestinal transplant. Each CDR3 is given with its conserved first and last residue. Each record gives: D gene, clone size, CDR3 length, V gene, J gene, CDR3 protein. A D gene is named only where the DNA matches it firmly. Some rows have no size entry. The others give once, few or many, or a class for an expanded clone.

.	.	16	TRBV11-2	TRBJ2-1	CASSLGVRDWTNEQFF
.	.	12	TRBV7-8	TRBJ2-7	CASSSLGGRQYF
.	.	15	TRBV7-7	TRBJ2-3	CASSLGPGSTDTQYF
TRBD1	.	15	TRBV28	TRBJ1-5	CASTHRGTDYQPQHF
.	.	13	TRBV27	TRBJ1-1	CASSDDLNTEAFF
TRBD2	.	15	TRBV27	TRBJ2-1	CASSSRSGAYNEQFF
TRBD2	.	15	TRBV27	TRBJ2-1	CASSLGTSGFNEQFF
TRBD1	.	16	TRBV2	TRBJ2-4	CASSGPTGENWSIQYF
.	.	13	TRBV4-3	TRBJ1-2	CASSQDLRWGYTF
TRBD1	few	14	TRBV2	TRBJ2-7	CASSGQGAWYEQYF
.	few	12	TRBV10-3	TRBJ2-1	CATHKDYNEQFF
TRBD2	.	18	TRBV9	TRBJ2-5	CASSASGTSGRAGETQYF
.	.	13	TRBV7-2	TRBJ1-1	CASSEDRNTEAFF
.	.	12	TRBV11-2	TRBJ2-7	CASSLQGYEQYF